This passage covers 9 T cell receptor beta chains from one sample sequenced in a study of control samples from healthy donors and cancer patients. Clones were sequenced by immunoSEQ multiplex PCR, and TCRdb holds only the in-frame ones, with some missing. Altogether approximately 100,000 clones are present, almost 85% being singletons, with the ten largest covering roughly 2%. The sequenced sample was blood. The receptors were sampled from a man aged 60 to 75 in good health.

This clone was counted once. The V and J genes are TRBV9 and TRBJ2-3; TRBD2 matches at 10 bases. This CDR3 has 16 residues. CDR1 and CDR2 (germline): SGDLS, YYNGEE. Trimming took 4 bases from V and 0 from J; bases not matched to a gene: 5. CDR3 sequence reads: CASSLTSGISTDTQYF. The CDR3 bases are TGTGCCAGCAGCCTAACTAGCGGGATTAGCACAGATACGCAGTATTTT.

The chain uses TRBV7-2 and TRBJ2-2; no reliable D call. The CDR3 covers 12 residues. Trimming removed 5 bases from V and 8 bases from J, with 9 bases in between. Germline V CDR1 and CDR2: SGHTA, FQGNSA. The CDR3 sequence is CASSRGVGELFF. Here the CDR3 DNA reads TGTGCCAGCAGCCGCGGAGTTGGGGAGCTGTTTTTT.

The rearrangement links TRBV27 to TRBJ2-1; 8 nucleotides match TRBD2. Germline CDR1 MNHEY, CDR2 SMNVEV (reference sequence). After removal of 8 bases from V and 9 bases from J, the junction contained 12 bases not matched to a gene. The CDR3 is 14 amino acids. The CDR3 reads CASRGTRDFGEQFF. CDR3 DNA: TGTGCCAGCCGCGGGACTAGGGATTTCGGTGAGCAGTTCTTC.

The rearrangement joins TRBV11-3 to TRBJ2-1; D is perhaps TRBD2 (6 bases). The ends were cut back, 5 bases at V and 4 bases at J, with 18 bases in the middle. The CDR3 sequence is 16 residues long. Per the germline V gene, CDR1 is SGHNT and CDR2 is YENEEA. The CDR3 reads CASSLGGLADYNEQFF. Written as DNA, the CDR3 is TGTGCCAGCAGCCTCGGGGGTCTAGCTGATTACAATGAGCAGTTCTTC.

In its sample, this clone was seen a few times. The rearrangement links TRBV29-1 to TRBJ1-2; 7 positions agree with TRBD1. The V segment lost 3 bases and the J segment 8 bases; nucleotides outside the gene matches: 9. The CDR3 is 13 residues long. The germline gives CDR1 SQVTM, CDR2 ANQGSEA. In nucleotides, the CDR3 is TGCAGCGTTGATTGGACAGGAGGTGGGGGCTACACCTTC. The encoded protein is CSVDWTGGGGYTF.

This clone has a handful of counts. The chain has TRBV7-9 and TRBJ2-1, with D possibly being TRBD2 (6 bases). The V end was cut by 2 bases, the J end by 8 bases, with 19 bases between. The V gene's germline CDR1 is SEHNR and CDR2 FQNEAQ (reference sequence). This CDR3 has 16 amino acids. CDR3 nucleotide sequence: TGTGCCAGCAGCTTATTAGCGGATCCTCTATTGGATGAGCAGTTCTTC. Translating it yields CASSLLADPLLDEQFF.

This clone was seen a single time. The CDR3 coding sequence is TGTGCCAGCAGCTTAGGACCTGACAGGGGAGTTACAGATACGCAGTATTTT. Translated, it gives CASSLGPDRGVTDTQYF. The J gene is TRBJ2-3, the V gene TRBV11-3, with 8 bases fitting TRBD1. The germline CDR1 and CDR2 sequences are SGHNT and YENEEA. The V gene end was trimmed by 1 base and the J gene end by 3 bases; junction bases not matched to a gene: 9. The CDR3 loop spans 17 amino acids.

This clone appeared a few times. This sequence joins TRBV2 and TRBJ1-5; 9 bases agree with TRBD1. Germline-derived CDR1 and CDR2 are SNHLY and FYNNEI. Unmatched junction bases numbered 9, after V lost 4 bases and J lost 5 bases. CDR3 length: 16 residues. CDR3 loop: CASSAAGTGIDQPQHF. DNA of the CDR3: TGTGCCAGCAGTGCCGCCGGGACAGGGATCGATCAGCCCCAGCATTTT.

The genes are TRBV5-1 and TRBJ1-1, with unresolved D. Looked up from germline, CDR1 is SGHRS and CDR2 is YFSETQ. V was trimmed by 4 bases and J by 0 bases, leaving 7 bases between them. The CDR3 has 13 residues. The CDR3 is CASSPSLNTEAFF. The DNA of the CDR3 is TGCGCCAGCAGCCCCAGTTTGAACACTGAAGCTTTCTTT. The variable domain in full, with the rest retrieved from reference TRBV5-1 and TRBJ1-1, is KAGVTQTPRYLIKTRGQQVTLSCSPISGHRSVSWYQQTPGQGLQFLFEYFSETQRNKGNFPGRFSGRQFSNSRSEMNVSTLELGDSALYLCASSPSLNTEAFFGQGTRLTVV.